The subject of this entry is one T cell receptor beta chain. In germline, CDR1 is WSHSY, CDR2 SAAADI. The ends were cut back, 7 bases at V and 5 bases at J, with 14 bases in the middle. The CDR3 is 13 residues long. The record originates from a study of blood T cell repertoires in COVID-19. TCRdb's table, derived via immunoSEQ multiplex PCR, lists solely in-frame clones and lacks some. The sample includes around 180,000 clones, approximately 86% of them seen just once. What was sequenced was peripheral blood. This sequence originates from a man between 65 and 79 years old with active or convalescent COVID-19. The J gene is TRBJ2-5, the V gene TRBV10-2; D might be TRBD2 (7 bases). The CDR3 DNA reads TGCGCCAGCACAACCGGGGGGCCGGAGACCCAGTACTTC. This translates into CASTTGGPETQYF.